The following is a TCR beta chain sequence with its context. Assay used: immunoSEQ multiplex PCR; TCRdb lists only in-frame clones, some missing. The sample includes tens of thousands of clones, 85% of them seen just once. This specimen belongs to a study of control samples from healthy donors and cancer patients. The CDR3 covers 15 residues. Germline V gives CDR1 SNHLY, CDR2 FYNNEI. V lost 7 bases and J 1 base, leaving 14 bases between the germline ends. The clonotype comes from a man aged 35 to 55 in good health. This rearrangement joins TRBV2 to TRBJ2-1; no reliable D call. The sample comprised blood. CDR3 residues: CASTMKGSSYNEQFF. In DNA form, the CDR3 reads TGTGCCAGCACTATGAAGGGTTCTTCCTACAATGAGCAGTTCTTC.